These 20 T cell receptor beta chains came from one sample sequenced in a study of blood T cell repertoires in COVID-19 (dated by TCRdb to the early 2020s). Preparation of the library involved the immunoSEQ multiplex PCR assay. The clones in this table, taken by TCRdb from immuneACCESS, are in-frame only. Not every clone is retained; where verified, under half of the shortfall comes from an unresolved V gene, and the cause of the rest is unknown. This sample has about 94,000 clones in its table, and over 65% of those were observed once. Jointly, the top ten make up less than 5% of the sample. The sequencing sample was made of peripheral blood. These receptors were collected from a man in his 70s with COVID-19, enrolled during active disease.

V and J are TRBV7-2 and TRBJ2-3; 9 bases are shared with TRBD2. V shed 5 bases, J shed 1 base, and the junction held 4 bases outside the gene matches. Per the germline V gene, CDR1 is SGHTA and CDR2 is FQGNSA. The CDR3 consists of 15 residues. The CDR3 reads CASSPWTSGTDTQYF. CDR3 sequence (DNA): TGTGCCAGCAGCCCTTGGACTAGCGGCACAGATACGCAGTATTTT. Supplemented by reference TRBV7-2 and TRBJ2-3, the full variable domain reads GAGVSQSPSNKVTEKGKDVELRCDPISGHTALYWYRQSLGQGLEFLIYFQGNSAPDKSGLPSDRFSAERTGGSVSTLTIQRTQQEDSAVYLCASSPWTSGTDTQYFGPGTRLTVL.

The chain uses TRBV27 and TRBJ1-5, with TRBD1 as a possible D gene (6 bases). The germline V gene encodes CDR1 MNHEY and CDR2 SMNVEV (reference sequence). This CDR3 contains 14 residues. V lost 9 bases, J lost 4 bases, and 16 bases lay in between. The CDR3 region has the DNA TGTGCCAGGGGGGTGGGGGCTCGGAATCAGCCCCAGCATTTT. This translates into CARGVGARNQPQHF.

This clone was detected only a few times. The V and J genes are TRBV19 and TRBJ1-5; no definite D call. The germline CDR1 and CDR2 sequences are LNHDA and SQIVND (reference sequence). V lost 4 bases and J lost 4, with 8 bases in between. CDR3 length: 13 amino acids. The CDR3: CASSTLKNQPQHF. The CDR3, as DNA: TGTGCCAGTAGTACCCTAAAAAATCAGCCCCAGCATTTT.

The V gene is TRBV5-5, the J gene TRBJ2-3; D is ambiguous. Trimming removed 4 bases at V and 0 bases at J, with 18 bases between. Germline-derived CDR1 and CDR2 are SGHKS and YYEKEE (reference sequence). This CDR3 has 17 amino acids. The CDR3 loop is CASSPNRVETSTDTQYF. The CDR3 DNA reads TGTGCCAGCAGCCCTAACCGGGTCGAAACTAGCACAGATACGCAGTATTTT.

This chain links TRBV15 with TRBJ1-1, with D possibly matching TRBD1 (6 bases). Germline CDR1 and CDR2: LNHNV and YYDKDF (reference sequence). There are 13 residues in the CDR3. Trimming stripped 2 bases from V and 5 bases from J, with 9 bases between. The DNA for the CDR3 is TGTGCCACCAGCAGAACAGGGAGAACTGAAGCTTTCTTT. Its translation is CATSRTGRTEAFF. The complete variable domain, with remaining parts taken from reference TRBV15 and TRBJ1-1, reads DAMVIQNPRYQVTQFGKPVTLSCSQTLNHNVMYWYQQKSSQAPKLLFHYYDKDFNNEADTPDNFQSRRPNTSFCFLDIRSPGLGDTAMYLCATSRTGRTEAFFGQGTRLTVV.

The chain carries TRBV4-3 and TRBJ1-1; D may be TRBD1 (6 bases). The CDR3 loop spans 14 amino acids. Germline V gene sequence: CDR1 LGHNA, CDR2 YSLEER. Deletions cut 4 bases from V and 1 base from J, with 10 bases between. CDR3 loop: CASSPARGNTEAFF. DNA of the CDR3: TGCGCCAGCAGCCCCGCCAGGGGGAACACTGAAGCTTTCTTT.

The rearrangement joins TRBV4-2 to TRBJ2-7; perhaps TRBD2 as D (6 bases). There are 15 residues in the CDR3. Deletions cut 5 bases from V and 3 bases from J, with 17 bases between. Germline assignment: CDR1 LGHNA and CDR2 YNFKEQ. CDR3 nucleotides: TGTGCCAGCAGCTACTCCGGGACGGAGGGCTACGAGCAGTACTTC. It translates to CASSYSGTEGYEQYF.

In this sample, this clone turned up a few times. The chain links TRBV5-1 to TRBJ1-1, with D possibly TRBD1 on 5 matching bases. V lost 3 bases, J lost 5 bases, and 14 bases lay in between. The CDR3 runs to 14 residues. The germline V gene encodes CDR1 SGHRS and CDR2 YFSETQ. The CDR3 sequence is CASSYVRGGTEAFF. The CDR3, as DNA: TGCGCCAGCAGCTACGTCCGGGGGGGTACTGAAGCTTTCTTT.

The chain joins TRBV10-3 to TRBJ2-1, with 7 bases lining up with TRBD1. Germline values: CDR1 ENHRY, CDR2 SYGVKD. This CDR3 region has 13 residues. V dropped 5 bases and J dropped 4; count of bases not matched to a gene: 2. This CDR3 reads CAISLQGYNEQFF. CDR3 nucleotides: TGTGCCATCAGTCTACAGGGGTACAATGAGCAGTTCTTC.

The genes are TRBV28 and TRBJ1-4; D is unresolved. The V end lost 6 bases, the J end lost 3 bases, and 17 bases lay between the germline ends. Germline CDR1 MDHEN, CDR2 SYDVKM. The CDR3 runs 16 residues. The CDR3 sequence is CASSGYNWGANEKLFF. The CDR3 nucleotides read TGTGCCAGCAGCGGATACAATTGGGGAGCTAATGAAAAACTGTTTTTT.

V usage is TRBV10-3 and J usage is TRBJ2-1; 10 positions agree with TRBD2. The V gene's germline CDR1 is ENHRY and CDR2 SYGVKD. The CDR3 spans 14 residues. V lost 3 bases and J lost 8; bases outside the gene matches: 4. Here the CDR3 reads CAISDGLAGDEQFF. CDR3 nucleotides: TGTGCCATCAGTGACGGGCTAGCGGGAGATGAGCAGTTCTTC.

This sequence joins TRBV19 and TRBJ2-3; weak D call: TRBD1 (5 bases). Trimming took 8 bases from V and 5 from J, leaving 14 bases between them. The CDR3 has 13 amino acids. Germline values: CDR1 LNHDA, CDR2 SQIVND (reference sequence). CDR3 protein: CASGYLGRDTQYF. The CDR3 coding sequence is TGTGCCAGTGGCTACTTGGGGCGAGATACGCAGTATTTT.

The rearrangement joins TRBV5-6 to TRBJ2-2, with 10 bases matching TRBD2. The CDR3 sequence is 17 residues long. CDR1 and CDR2 from the germline V gene are SGHDT and YYEEEE. V dropped 4 bases and J dropped 4; count of bases not matched to a gene: 10. CDR3 coding DNA: TGTGCCAGCAGCCCAACCCTAGCGGGAGATAGCACCGGGGAGCTGTTTTTT. This sequence encodes CASSPTLAGDSTGELFF.

The chain recombines TRBV24-1 with TRBJ2-1; a weak D match, TRBD1 (6 bases). The V end was cut by 6 bases, the J end by 4 bases, with 21 bases between. CDR3 length: 17 amino acids. Germline values: CDR1 KGHDR, CDR2 SFDVKD. In nucleotides, the CDR3 is TGTGCCACCAGTAGACCATCCGGGACATCCATTTACAATGAGCAGTTCTTC. As protein: CATSRPSGTSIYNEQFF.

Turning to this clone: Within the sample, other DNA sequences also encode this same CDR3. The genes are TRBV28 and TRBJ1-5; the D gene is possibly TRBD1 (5 bases). Germline CDR1 reads MDHEN; CDR2 reads SYDVKM. The germline V and J ends were trimmed by 5 bases and 1 base, with 9 bases remaining between them. The CDR3 is 14 residues long. The CDR3 spells CASSLGGSNQPQHF. The CDR3 DNA reads TGTGCCAGCAGTCTCGGGGGGAGCAATCAGCCCCAGCATTTT.

The V call is TRBV18, the J call TRBJ2-5; TRBD1 aligns across 7 bases. The germline V gene has CDR1 KGHSH and CDR2 LQKENI. The CDR3 is 13 residues long. Trimming removed 6 bases from V and 5 bases from J; junction bases left unmatched: 6. The CDR3 bases are TGTGCCAGCTCCCCCGGGACAGACGAGACCCAGTACTTC. Translation gives CASSPGTDETQYF.

This sequence joins TRBV5-8 and TRBJ2-2; D not certain. CDR3 size: 14 residues. V was clipped by 4 bases and J by 1 base, with 8 bases between them. Germline loops: CDR1 SGHTS, CDR2 YDEGEE. CDR3 amino acids: CASSPRQNTGELFF. CDR3 DNA sequence: TGTGCCAGCAGCCCTCGACAGAACACCGGGGAGCTGTTTTTT.

V and J are TRBV5-5 and TRBJ2-5, with D possibly matching TRBD2 (5 bases). V lost 1 base and J lost 2, with 12 bases in between. The germline CDR1 and CDR2 sequences are SGHKS and YYEKEE (reference sequence). The CDR3 runs to 15 residues. CDR3 coding DNA: TGTGCCAGCAGCTTGTTTGGCGGGCGGCAAGAGACCCAGTACTTC. Translated: CASSLFGGRQETQYF.

The chain couples TRBV15 to TRBJ2-2; TRBD2 matches at 10 bases. Trimming removed 1 base from V and 5 bases from J; junction bases left unmatched: 4. The CDR3 spans 16 residues. Germline assignment: CDR1 LNHNV and CDR2 YYDKDF (reference sequence). Here the CDR3 reads CATSRAGTSETGELFF. CDR3 bases: TGTGCCACCAGCAGAGCGGGGACTAGCGAGACCGGGGAGCTGTTTTTT.

This chain uses TRBV28 with TRBJ1-2; D ambiguous. V was cut by 3 bases and J by 4 bases, with 12 bases left in between. The germline V gene has CDR1 MDHEN and CDR2 SYDVKM. The CDR3 is made up of 14 amino acids. The CDR3 loop is CASSFVSTGYGYTF. For the CDR3, the DNA is TGTGCCAGCAGTTTTGTGAGCACGGGCTATGGCTACACCTTC.